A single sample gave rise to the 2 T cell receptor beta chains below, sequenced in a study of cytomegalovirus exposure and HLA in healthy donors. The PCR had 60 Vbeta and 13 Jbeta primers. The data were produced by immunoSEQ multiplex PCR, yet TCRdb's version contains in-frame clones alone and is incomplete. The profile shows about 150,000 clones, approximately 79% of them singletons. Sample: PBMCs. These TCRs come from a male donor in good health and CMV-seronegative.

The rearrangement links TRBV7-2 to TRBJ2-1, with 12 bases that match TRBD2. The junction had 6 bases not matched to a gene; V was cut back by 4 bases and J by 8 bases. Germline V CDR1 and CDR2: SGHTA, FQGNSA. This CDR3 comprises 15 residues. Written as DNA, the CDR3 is TGTGCCAGCAGCTACCAACTAGCGGGGGGCGATGAGCAGTTCTTC. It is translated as CASSYQLAGGDEQFF.

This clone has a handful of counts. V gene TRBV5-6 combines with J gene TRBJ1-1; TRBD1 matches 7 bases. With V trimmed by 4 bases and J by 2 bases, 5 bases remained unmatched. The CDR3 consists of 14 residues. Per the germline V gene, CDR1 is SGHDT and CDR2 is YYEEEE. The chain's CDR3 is CASSKGTANTEAFF. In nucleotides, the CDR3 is TGTGCCAGCAGCAAAGGGACAGCCAACACTGAAGCTTTCTTT. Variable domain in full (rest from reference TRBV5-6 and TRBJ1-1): DAGVTQSPTHLIKTRGQQVTLRCSPKSGHDTVSWYQQALGQGPQFIFQYYEEEERQRGNFPDRFSGHQFPNYSSELNVNALLLGDSALYLCASSKGTANTEAFFGQGTRLTVV.